Each of the 23 T cell receptor beta chains below was sequenced from the same sample in a study of blood T cells in healthy people across ages. Primers used in a second PCR of roughly 6 to 11 cycles were a sample-barcoded 5' primer and a J-beta primer mix. Each CDR3 protein is one row after TCRdb ran MiXCR on the 5' RACE reads. Among just over 800,000 distinct CDR3 sequences listed, around 62% were seen once. The material sequenced was blood. These receptors all come from a man aged 25 to 45 in good health.

This clonotype was detected once. This rearrangement joins TRBV29-1 to TRBJ2-1; 15 positions match TRBD2. CDR1 is SQVTM, CDR2 ANQGSEA, per germline. The CDR3 has 17 amino acids. V lost 7 bases to trimming and J lost 5 bases; unmatched junction nucleotides: 12. The CDR3: CSALGQGTSGGNNEQFF. CDR3 in DNA: TGCAGCGCCCTAGGACAGGGGACTAGCGGGGGGAACAATGAGCAGTTCTTC.

The rearrangement uses TRBV4-3 and TRBJ1-5; D unclear. The CDR3 is 16 amino acids. Germline V CDR1 and CDR2: LGHNA, YSLEER. Trimming pared 0 bases from V and 6 bases from J, leaving 15 bases between. The CDR3 DNA reads as TGCGCCAGCAGCCAAGATCCGGCGGGAGGTCCTCAGCCCCAGCATTTT. This codes for CASSQDPAGGPQPQHF.

This sequence joins TRBV6-5 and TRBJ2-5; no clear D gene. Germline V CDR1 and CDR2: MNHEY, SVGAGI. CDR3 size: 16 residues. Between the trimmed V and J ends, which lost 0 bases and 5 bases, there was a span of 16 bases. The CDR3, as DNA: TGTGCCAGCAGTTACTCTGGTCCCGGCCGGTTTGAGACCCAGTACTTC. Protein: CASSYSGPGRFETQYF.

The rearrangement links TRBV3-1 to TRBJ2-7; D may be TRBD1 (5 bases). Germline CDR1 LGHDT, CDR2 YNNKEL (reference sequence). CDR3 length: 15 amino acids. V was clipped by 1 base and J by 0 bases, with 10 bases between them. Written as DNA, the CDR3 is TGTGCCAGCAGCCAAGGACAGCAAGCCTCCTACGAGCAGTACTTC. It yields the protein CASSQGQQASYEQYF.

This clonotype was counted once. V is TRBV29-1 and J is TRBJ1-1, with 7 bases aligning to TRBD1. Germline lookup yields CDR1 SQVTM and CDR2 ANQGSEA. J gave up 10 bases and V 7 bases, and 15 bases lay outside the gene matches. The CDR3 has 13 residues. CDR3 amino acids: CSAKTGTEGAAFF. Written as DNA, the CDR3 is TGCAGCGCCAAAACCGGGACAGAGGGAGCAGCTTTCTTT.

This clonotype was counted a few times. The chain carries TRBV29-1 and TRBJ2-1, with 10 bases fitting TRBD2. Per germline, CDR1 SQVTM and CDR2 ANQGSEA. There are 13 residues in the CDR3. J gave up 7 bases and V 7 bases, and 7 bases lay outside the gene matches. The CDR3 is CSARSSGGNEQFF. The CDR3 DNA reads as TGCAGCGCTAGGTCTAGCGGGGGTAATGAGCAGTTCTTC.

This clonotype showed up many times. The rearrangement links TRBV13 to TRBJ2-1; 10 bases are shared with TRBD1. The CDR3 has 16 amino acids. V shed 8 bases, J shed 8 bases, and the junction held 15 bases outside the gene matches. The germline V gene encodes CDR1 PRHDT and CDR2 FYEKMQ (reference sequence). The CDR3 region has the DNA TGTGCCAGCTCCACGCCCCGGGACAGGGGATGGCATGAGCAGTTCTTC. Amino acids: CASSTPRDRGWHEQFF.

The CDR3 DNA reads TGTGCCAGCAGTCCATCACGGGGGTCAGGATACAATGAGCAGTTCTTC. This gives the protein CASSPSRGSGYNEQFF. The rearrangement uses TRBV12-3 or TRBV12-4 and TRBJ2-1; possible D gene TRBD2, 6 bases. The length of the CDR3 is 16 residues. Trimming cost V 5 bases and J 4 bases, with 18 bases left between them.

The chain links TRBV21-1 to TRBJ2-3; TRBD1, the table's D call, was not compared with the DNA. TRBV21-1 represents a pseudogene. The CDR3 has 18 amino acids. The CDR3 DNA sequence: TGTGCCAGCAGCAAAGCGTTACCGGGACAGGGGTTGACAGATACGCAGTATTTT. Protein sequence: CASSKALPGQGLTDTQYF.

There are a few counts of this clonotype. V usage is TRBV4-2 and J usage is TRBJ2-1; D ambiguous. This CDR3 contains 14 residues. V dropped 0 bases and J dropped 5 bases, with 8 bases sitting between them. The germline gives CDR1 LGHNA, CDR2 YNFKEQ. Here the CDR3 DNA reads TGTGCCAGCAGCCAAGATCCTGGGAACAATGAGCAGTTCTTC. Its protein product is CASSQDPGNNEQFF.

The chain combines TRBV20-1 with TRBJ2-5; 8 bases align to TRBD1. The junction had 6 bases not matched to a gene; V was cut back by 1 base and J by 2 bases. The V gene's germline CDR1 is DFQATT and CDR2 SNEGSKA (reference sequence). The CDR3 sequence is 15 residues long. The chain's CDR3 is CSARGTGLGQETQYF. CDR3 DNA sequence: TGCAGTGCTAGAGGGACAGGGTTAGGGCAAGAGACCCAGTACTTC.

The chain joins TRBV27 to TRBJ1-2; the D gene is possibly TRBD1 (6 bases). Trimming took 3 bases from V and 4 from J, leaving 12 bases between them. There are 14 residues in the CDR3. The germline CDR1 and CDR2 sequences are MNHEY and SMNVEV (reference sequence). CDR3 sequence: CASSFSQGGYGYTF. CDR3 sequence (DNA): TGTGCCAGCAGTTTCAGCCAAGGGGGCTATGGCTACACCTTC.

Notes on this clonotype: An end of the junction does not agree with germline; a read error may underlie this. The chain joins TRBV29-1 to TRBJ2-5; a weak D match, TRBD2 (5 bases). This CDR3 is 12 amino acids long. The germline gives CDR1 SQVTM, CDR2 ANQGSEA. The CDR3 protein is CSVVGSQEAQYF. The CDR3 coding sequence is TGCAGCGTTGTTGGGAGCCAAGAGGCCCAGTACTTC. The entire variable domain, with the rest obtained from reference TRBV29-1 and TRBJ2-5, is as follows: SAVISQKPSRDICQRGTSLTIQCQVDSQVTMMFWYRQQPGQSLTLIATANQGSEATYESGFVIDKFPISRPNLTFSTLTVSNMSPEDSSIYLCSVVGSQEAQYFGPGTRLLVL.

This clonotype came up once. This chain uses TRBV29-1 with TRBJ2-1; TRBD2 matches at 11 bases. The germline V gene encodes CDR1 SQVTM and CDR2 ANQGSEA. The junction had 10 bases not matched to a gene; V was cut back by 7 bases and J by 8 bases. This CDR3 is 14 amino acids long. The DNA for the CDR3 is TGCAGCGGTGCTCTAGCGGGGGGTGGGGATGAGCAGTTCTTC. Translating gives CSGALAGGGDEQFF.

In DNA form, the CDR3 reads TGCAGCACTAGCGGGGGTTGGTACAATGAGCAGTTCTTC. Protein product: CSTSGGWYNEQFF. J is TRBJ2-1 and V is TRBV20-1, with TRBD2 identical over 11 bases. This CDR3 has 13 residues. Germline CDR1 reads DFQATT; CDR2 reads SNEGSKA (reference sequence).

In its sample, this clonotype was seen a few times. This chain uses TRBV3-1 with TRBJ1-2; D remains unclear. V lost 0 bases, J lost 3 bases, and 11 bases lay in between. The CDR3 runs to 15 residues. The germline V gene has CDR1 LGHDT and CDR2 YNNKEL (reference sequence). DNA for the CDR3: TGTGCCAGCAGCCAAGAGTCCTCTGCGGACTATGGCTACACCTTC. This translates into CASSQESSADYGYTF.

This clonotype was seen many times. V is TRBV6-2 or TRBV6-3 and J is TRBJ2-1; the D gene is possibly TRBD1 (6 bases). Per the germline V gene, CDR1 is MNHEY and CDR2 is SVGEGT. V was pared by 2 bases and J by 6 bases, with 14 bases between. The CDR3 loop spans 15 amino acids. CDR3 loop: CASSYHAVGANEQFF. The CDR3 DNA is TGTGCCAGCAGTTACCACGCCGTGGGGGCCAATGAGCAGTTCTTC.

This clonotype has a handful of counts. V usage is TRBV5-1 and J usage is TRBJ2-7; either TRBD1 or TRBD2 may fit D (6 bases each). Trimming pared 1 base from V and 5 bases from J, leaving 13 bases between. The CDR3 is 14 amino acids. Germline V gene lookup returns CDR1 SGHRS and CDR2 YFSETQ. CDR3 protein: CASSLTSQGHEQYF. The CDR3 DNA sequence: TGCGCCAGCAGCTTGACTAGCCAGGGGCACGAGCAGTACTTC.

This clonotype was seen a handful of times. V gene TRBV4-2 combines with J gene TRBJ2-5; 7 bases agree with TRBD2. The CDR3 loop spans 15 amino acids. V shed 2 bases, J shed 5 bases, and the junction held 8 bases outside the gene matches. Germline V CDR1 and CDR2: LGHNA, YNFKEQ. The CDR3 DNA is TGTGCCAGCAGCCAAAACCGAGGACTAGTCGAGACCCAGTACTTC. Amino acids: CASSQNRGLVETQYF.

This clonotype has only a few counts. The chain recombines TRBV7-2 with TRBJ2-5, with TRBD2 matching over 9 bases. The ends lost 1 base at V and 5 bases at J; junction bases unmatched: 2. Germline V gives CDR1 SGHTA, CDR2 FQGNSA. CDR3 length: 14 amino acids. The CDR3 sequence: CASSLGGGAETQYF. CDR3 nucleotide sequence: TGTGCCAGCAGCTTAGGCGGGGGGGCGGAGACCCAGTACTTC.

This rearrangement joins TRBV14 to TRBJ2-1, with TRBD1 as a possible D gene (5 bases). Germline V gene lookup returns CDR1 SGHDN and CDR2 FVKESK. The CDR3 length is 14 residues. Trimming pared 1 base from V and 5 bases from J, leaving 9 bases between. In nucleotides, the CDR3 is TGTGCCAGCAGCCAAGTTTGGACAAACAATGAGCAGTTCTTC. It encodes CASSQVWTNNEQFF.

The rearrangement links TRBV28 to TRBJ1-2, with TRBD1 matching 8 bases. The CDR3 length is 13 residues. With V trimmed by 4 bases and J by 6 bases, 4 bases remained unmatched. Germline V gives CDR1 MDHEN, CDR2 SYDVKM. The CDR3 region is CASSSGGANGYTF. The CDR3 bases are TGTGCCAGCAGTTCAGGGGGCGCGAATGGCTACACCTTC.

The CDR3, as DNA: TGTGCCAGCAGCTCCCCTAGCGGGGGTGACAATGAGCAGTTCTTC. Encoded protein: CASSSPSGGDNEQFF. This chain uses TRBV28 with TRBJ2-1; 10 bases are a match to TRBD2. V was clipped by 6 bases and J by 5 bases; unmatched bases: 7. Germline values: CDR1 MDHEN, CDR2 SYDVKM. The CDR3 spans 15 residues.